These 27 T cell receptor beta chains share one sample of origin, sequenced in a study of blood T cell repertoires in COVID-19. Profiling relied on immunoSEQ multiplex PCR, and the TCRdb table lists in-frame clones only, not all of them. The table records nearly 35,000 clones, 85% of them present only once. Source material: peripheral blood. The origin of the receptors is a human donor with acute or convalescent COVID-19. The donor label of this sample is uncertain.

The rearrangement uses TRBV5-1 and TRBJ2-7; D call uncertain. Trimming removed 0 bases from V and 0 bases from J, with 7 bases in between. The CDR3 contains 14 residues. The germline V gene has CDR1 SGHRS and CDR2 YFSETQ. Here the CDR3 DNA reads TGCGCCAGCAGCTTGGCGCACAACTCCTACGAGCAGTACTTC. Protein product: CASSLAHNSYEQYF.

This rearrangement joins TRBV5-1 to TRBJ2-3; 9 bases align to TRBD1. The CDR3 has 16 residues. Germline V gene data show CDR1 as SGHRS and CDR2 as YFSETQ. V shed 0 bases, J shed 4 bases, and the junction held 6 bases outside the gene matches. The CDR3 DNA follows: TGCGCCAGCAGCTTGGGAGGGACAGGGAGGGCAGATACGCAGTATTTT. This encodes CASSLGGTGRADTQYF.

The table lists this clone with a count of one. The chain is built from TRBV7-8 and TRBJ2-1; 13 bases map to TRBD2. CDR3 length equals 16 residues. The germline V gene encodes CDR1 SGHVS and CDR2 FQNEAQ. J lost 6 bases, V lost 1 base, and 3 bases had no gene match. The CDR3 region has the DNA TGTGCCAGCAGCTTAGGAACTAGCGGGAGGGCCAATGAGCAGTTCTTC. This sequence encodes CASSLGTSGRANEQFF.

In its sample, this clone was seen once. The chain couples TRBV19 to TRBJ2-2, with D unclear. Germline assignment: CDR1 LNHDA and CDR2 SQIVND (reference sequence). The CDR3 sequence is 13 residues long. V lost 7 bases, J lost 0 bases, and 6 bases lay in between. CDR3 region: CASTPANTGELFF. The CDR3, as DNA: TGTGCCAGTACCCCCGCGAACACCGGGGAGCTGTTTTTT.

V is TRBV14 and J is TRBJ1-2; 7 bases match TRBD1. V was clipped by 2 bases and J by 8 bases; unmatched bases: 11. This CDR3 comprises 15 residues. The germline V gene encodes CDR1 SGHDN and CDR2 FVKESK. DNA of the CDR3: TGTGCCAGCAGCCAAAATTTAGCCCAACAGGGGGGCTACACCTTC. Protein: CASSQNLAQQGGYTF. The entire variable domain, with the rest obtained from reference TRBV14 and TRBJ1-2, is as follows: EAGVTQFPSHSVIEKGQTVTLRCDPISGHDNLYWYRRVMGKEIKFLLHFVKESKQDESGMPNNRFLAERTGGTYSTLKVQPAELEDSGVYFCASSQNLAQQGGYTFGSGTRLTVV.

This chain joins TRBV7-2 and TRBJ2-1; D gene unclear. The V end lost 5 bases, the J end lost 1 base, and 12 bases lay between the germline ends. CDR1 and CDR2 from the germline V gene are SGHTA and FQGNSA. The CDR3 contains 15 residues. CDR3 sequence: CASSLDWLSYNEQFF. The CDR3 nucleotides are TGTGCCAGCAGCCTCGACTGGCTTTCCTACAATGAGCAGTTCTTC.

The rearrangement joins TRBV7-2 to TRBJ2-4; possibly TRBD1 for D (6 bases). Trimming pared 0 bases from V and 7 bases from J, leaving 10 bases between. There are 14 residues in the CDR3. Germline CDR1 SGHTA, CDR2 FQGNSA. The CDR3 spells CASSLARQGNIQYF. The CDR3, as DNA: TGTGCCAGCAGCTTAGCGAGGCAGGGGAACATTCAGTACTTC.

The V gene is TRBV13, the J gene TRBJ1-1, with D maybe TRBD1 (5 bases). This CDR3 is 16 amino acids long. Trimming stripped 1 base from V and 2 bases from J, with 14 bases between. Germline CDR1 reads PRHDT; CDR2 reads FYEKMQ (reference sequence). CDR3 DNA sequence: TGTGCCAGCAGCTTAGCAGGGATGGAATTCAACACTGAAGCTTTCTTT. It is translated as CASSLAGMEFNTEAFF.

The chain carries TRBV5-6 and TRBJ1-1, with D maybe TRBD1 (6 bases). CDR3 length: 13 residues. CDR1 is SGHDT, CDR2 YYEEEE, per germline. Trimming cost V 5 bases and J 4 bases, with 12 bases left between them. The CDR3 protein is CASRRGGVTEAFF. DNA of the CDR3: TGTGCCAGCAGGAGAGGGGGGGTCACTGAAGCTTTCTTT.

The gene calls are TRBV18 and TRBJ1-3; no clear D gene. Between the trimmed V and J ends, which lost 3 bases and 1 base, there was a span of 10 bases. Germline CDR1 is KGHSH and CDR2 is LQKENI. The length of the CDR3 is 15 residues. Here the CDR3 DNA reads TGTGCCAGCTCACCCAACTCCGGGTCTGGAAACACCATATATTTT. Amino acid sequence: CASSPNSGSGNTIYF.

J is TRBJ2-1 and V is TRBV24-1; 7 bases agree with TRBD1. Unmatched junction bases numbered 6, after V lost 3 bases and J lost 2 bases. Per germline, CDR1 KGHDR and CDR2 SFDVKD. The CDR3 is 16 amino acids. CDR3 coding DNA: TGTGCCACCAGTGATGGGACAGCCACTACCTACAATGAGCAGTTCTTC. Translated, it gives CATSDGTATTYNEQFF.

This clone was counted a few times. The CDR3 protein is CASSLEAVLSEQYF. As DNA, the CDR3 is TGTGCCAGCAGCTTGGAAGCGGTTCTCTCCGAGCAGTACTTC. The chain combines TRBV11-2 with TRBJ2-7; a weak D match, TRBD2 (5 bases). With 3 bases removed from V and 6 bases from J, the gap between germline ends came to 15 bases. The V gene's germline CDR1 is SGHAT and CDR2 FQNNGV. The CDR3 is made up of 14 amino acids.

The V call is TRBV28, the J call TRBJ2-3; the D gene is possibly TRBD2 (6 bases). V dropped 7 bases and J dropped 1 base, with 24 bases sitting between them. CDR3 size: 18 residues. Germline CDR1 and CDR2: MDHEN and SYDVKM. The CDR3 region has the DNA TGTGCCAGCAAAAACTCGGGGGTTAGCGGAAGACGCACAGATACGCAGTATTTT. Amino acids: CASKNSGVSGRRTDTQYF.

This chain links TRBV11-3 with TRBJ1-1; perhaps TRBD1 as D (6 bases). The ends were cut back, 5 bases at V and 5 bases at J, with 18 bases in the middle. The length of the CDR3 is 15 residues. Germline CDR1 SGHNT, CDR2 YENEEA. CDR3 DNA sequence: TGTGCCAGCAGCCCTAGAGGGCTAAGGGGGACTGAAGCTTTCTTT. Protein: CASSPRGLRGTEAFF.

The chain links TRBV10-3 to TRBJ1-2, with D uncertain. The CDR3 runs to 13 residues. V shed 0 bases and J shed 3 bases, with 5 bases lying between them. CDR1 and CDR2 from the germline V gene are ENHRY and SYGVKD. The CDR3 DNA reads TGTGCCATCAGTGAGTCCCTCCACTATGGCTACACCTTC. It translates to CAISESLHYGYTF.

The chain is built from TRBV6-5 and TRBJ2-1, with 9 bases matching TRBD2. Trimming cost V 8 bases and J 9 bases; bases outside gene matches: 11. Germline loops: CDR1 MNHEY, CDR2 SVGAGI. This CDR3 spans 14 amino acids. In nucleotides, the CDR3 is TGTGCCAGCGGCCCGGGACTAGCTAGCGTTGAGCAGTTCTTC. Its protein product is CASGPGLASVEQFF.

The chain employs TRBV28 and TRBJ1-2, with 7 bases fitting TRBD1. V lost 7 bases, J lost 4 bases, and 18 bases stayed unmatched. The germline CDR1 and CDR2 sequences are MDHEN and SYDVKM. The CDR3 runs to 17 residues. The CDR3 loop is CASIGGERTGEFYGYTF. The CDR3 DNA follows: TGTGCCAGCATCGGCGGGGAGCGAACAGGGGAGTTCTATGGCTACACCTTC.

This clone was detected a few times. This same CDR3 is encoded by further DNA sequences in the sample. The chain employs TRBV13 and TRBJ2-7, with 9 bases fitting TRBD1. Germline loops: CDR1 PRHDT, CDR2 FYEKMQ (reference sequence). V was clipped by 5 bases and J by 4 bases; unmatched bases: 6. The CDR3 length is 14 residues. CDR3 residues: CASSLPGQGYEQYF. The CDR3 bases are TGTGCCAGCAGCCTACCGGGACAGGGATACGAGCAGTACTTC. The full variable domain, completed using reference TRBV13 and TRBJ2-7, is AAGVIQSPRHLIKEKRETATLKCYPIPRHDTVYWYQQGPGQDPQFLISFYEKMQSDKGSIPDRFSAQQFSDYHSELNMSSLELGDSALYFCASSLPGQGYEQYFGPGTRLTVT.

This clone was seen only a few times. The DNA for the CDR3 is TGTGCCAGCAGCGCGAACTATGGCTACACCTTC. It specifies CASSANYGYTF. The chain recombines TRBV9 with TRBJ1-2; no clear D gene. Germline values: CDR1 SGDLS, CDR2 YYNGEE. The CDR3 has 11 residues. The ends were cut back, 3 bases at V and 2 bases at J, with 2 bases in the middle.

The chain has TRBV19 and TRBJ2-3; 11 nucleotides align to TRBD2. This CDR3 has 19 amino acids. The germline gives CDR1 LNHDA, CDR2 SQIVND (reference sequence). V lost 0 bases, J lost 8 bases, and 16 bases stayed unmatched. CDR3 sequence (DNA): TGTGCCAGTAGTATAGAGGGCCCTACGACTAGCGGGACATCAGCTACGCAGTATTTT. This codes for CASSIEGPTTSGTSATQYF. The full variable domain, completed using reference TRBV19 and TRBJ2-3, is DGGITQSPKYLFRKEGQNVTLSCEQNLNHDAMYWYRQDPGQGLRLIYYSQIVNDFQKGDIAEGYSVSREKKESFPLTVTSAQKNPTAFYLCASSIEGPTTSGTSATQYFGPGTRLTVL.

The V and J genes are TRBV28 and TRBJ2-7; 9 bases are a match to TRBD1. The CDR3 loop spans 14 amino acids. V lost 7 bases to trimming and J lost 4 bases; unmatched junction nucleotides: 8. Germline CDR1 MDHEN, CDR2 SYDVKM. The DNA of the CDR3 is TGTGCCAGCACAACAGGGGGCCAGCCTTACGAGCAGTACTTC. Translated: CASTTGGQPYEQYF.

The chain links TRBV7-9 to TRBJ2-1; D unclear. V was pared by 5 bases and J by 9 bases, with 14 bases between. This CDR3 comprises 13 residues. Germline lookup yields CDR1 SEHNR and CDR2 FQNEAQ (reference sequence). The CDR3 reads CASSAFTPLEQFF. For the CDR3, the DNA is TGTGCCAGCAGCGCTTTCACTCCCCTTGAGCAGTTCTTC.

The gene calls are TRBV2 and TRBJ1-1; D is possibly TRBD1 (6 bases). This CDR3 has 16 amino acids. Germline loops: CDR1 SNHLY, CDR2 FYNNEI. The germline V and J ends were trimmed by 6 bases and 0 bases, with 17 bases remaining between them. The CDR3 protein is CASSEQGGGLNTEAFF. In nucleotides, the CDR3 is TGTGCCAGCAGCGAACAGGGTGGTGGTCTGAACACTGAAGCTTTCTTT. Filled out from reference TRBV2 and TRBJ1-1, the complete variable domain reads EPEVTQTPSHQVTQMGQEVILRCVPISNHLYFYWYRQILGQKVEFLVSFYNNEISEKSEIFDDQFSVERPDGSNFTLKIRSTKLEDSAMYFCASSEQGGGLNTEAFFGQGTRLTVV.

The chain carries TRBV11-2 and TRBJ1-5; D unresolved. The CDR3 runs to 14 residues. Germline CDR1 SGHAT, CDR2 FQNNGV. The V end was cut by 1 base, the J end by 4 bases, with 8 bases between. CDR3 in DNA: TGTGCCAGCAGCTTAGCGCAGGTGAATCAGCCCCAGCATTTT. Protein product: CASSLAQVNQPQHF.

The chain joins TRBV29-1 to TRBJ1-1; the D gene is possibly TRBD1 (5 bases). V lost 6 bases, J lost 1 base, and 12 bases lay in between. CDR3 length: 13 residues. Germline V gene sequence: CDR1 SQVTM, CDR2 ANQGSEA. This CDR3 is CSVATDPNTEAFF. Written as DNA, the CDR3 is TGCAGCGTGGCGACAGACCCGAACACTGAAGCTTTCTTT.

The chain couples TRBV18 to TRBJ2-5, with D perhaps TRBD2 (5 bases). Trimming shortened V by 6 bases and J by 2 bases, and 13 bases separated the two germline ends. This CDR3 is built from 14 residues. CDR1 is KGHSH and CDR2 is LQKENI in the germline V gene. This chain's CDR3 is CASSPNGLQETQYF. The DNA of the CDR3 is TGTGCCAGCTCGCCGAATGGACTGCAAGAGACCCAGTACTTC.

This chain links TRBV10-2 with TRBJ1-2; a weak D match, TRBD1 (5 bases). Trimming pared 2 bases from V and 3 bases from J, leaving 16 bases between. Germline CDR1 and CDR2: WSHSY and SAAADI. The CDR3 has 16 residues. DNA for the CDR3: TGCGCCAGCAGTGAGAGGATATCGGACACCTACTATGGCTACACCTTC. Its translation is CASSERISDTYYGYTF.